A single T cell receptor (beta chain) is shown here with its context. Using immunoSEQ multiplex PCR, the repertoire was profiled, and TCRdb retains in-frame clones only, with some absent. The sample includes about 36,000 clones, 91% of them seen just once. These data are taken from a study of T cell changes during pregnancy in multiple sclerosis. Germline values: CDR1 MGHDK, CDR2 SYGVNS. V lost 2 bases, J lost 1 base, and 6 bases lay in between. This CDR3 has 14 residues. The gene calls are TRBV25-1 and TRBJ1-3; D remains unclear. The sample consisted of CD4+ T cells from peripheral blood mononuclear cells, taken in the second trimester of pregnancy. This TCR was sampled from a female donor in good health, enrolled as a control in a pregnancy study. The CDR3 sequence is CASSEERSGNTIYF. The CDR3 coding sequence is TGTGCCAGCAGTGAAGAGAGATCTGGAAACACCATATATTTT.